The 10 T cell receptor beta chains in this list originate from one sample, sequenced in a study of T cell responses to AZD1222 COVID-19 vaccine. Repertoires were generated with immunoSEQ multiplex PCR, while TCRdb's copy carries only in-frame clones and drops some. The sample carries around 140,000 clones, 85% recorded once. The input for sequencing was peripheral blood, taken 28 days after the second dose of the MenACWY control vaccine. These receptors were obtained from an adult who received the MenACWY meningococcal vaccine as a control.

The chain combines TRBV5-6 with TRBJ2-7; unclear D gene. The CDR3 consists of 14 residues. Trimming removed 4 bases at V and 6 bases at J, with 17 bases between. Germline values: CDR1 SGHDT, CDR2 YYEEEE. The CDR3 DNA sequence: TGTGCCAGCAGCCCCACTATGGATCCGGGCGAGCAGTACTTC. Residues: CASSPTMDPGEQYF.

This clone was seen more than once but under ten times. The CDR3 reads CASSPGQGTYEQYF. As DNA, the CDR3 is TGTGCCAGTTCCCCGGGACAGGGGACCTACGAGCAGTACTTC. The chain combines TRBV27 with TRBJ2-7; 10 bases align to TRBD1. Germline lookup yields CDR1 MNHEY and CDR2 SMNVEV (reference sequence). The CDR3 totals 14 residues. The V segment lost 9 bases and the J segment 2 bases; nucleotides outside the gene matches: 7.

This clone was seen once. The CDR3 coding sequence is TGTGCCAGCAGTTTAGGGGGGGACCGGCCCCAGCATTTT. It specifies CASSLGGDRPQHF. The chain joins TRBV6-5 to TRBJ1-5; tentative D call: TRBD1 (6 bases). Between the trimmed V and J ends, which lost 4 bases and 9 bases, there was a span of 13 bases. The V gene's germline CDR1 is MNHEY and CDR2 SVGAGI. The CDR3 contains 13 residues.

The rearrangement joins TRBV6-5 to TRBJ1-2, with 8 bases lining up with TRBD1. The CDR3 covers 15 residues. V lost 2 bases, J lost 6 bases, and 8 bases stayed unmatched. The germline gives CDR1 MNHEY, CDR2 SVGAGI. The CDR3 DNA reads as TGTGCCAGCAGTTACGTCCAGGGGGCCCCTCATGGCTACACCTTC. This translates into CASSYVQGAPHGYTF.

With regard to this clone: A read error is likely, as this CDR3 ends without the conserved phenylalanine or tryptophan. No DNA is shown, since the ends of the CDR3 on it are uncertain; the CDR3 is the one TCRdb lists. The chain uses TRBV23-1 and TRBJ2-7; TRBD1 is the table's D call, not checked against the DNA. TRBV23-1 is given ORF status, its function remaining uncertain. The CDR3 is 9 amino acids long, termini counted. The CDR3 sequence is CASSRAAPG.

This clone has more than one count but fewer than ten. The chain uses TRBV14 and TRBJ1-6; possibly TRBD1 for D (6 bases). The CDR3 sequence is 17 residues long. Germline loops: CDR1 SGHDN, CDR2 FVKESK. Trimming cost V 5 bases and J 0 bases, with 14 bases left between them. CDR3 loop: CASSFYRDHSYNSPLHF. Written as DNA, the CDR3 is TGTGCCAGCAGCTTCTACAGGGACCACTCCTATAATTCACCCCTCCACTTT.

The rearrangement joins TRBV12-5 to TRBJ2-7; 7 bases match TRBD1. Germline CDR1 is LGHNT and CDR2 is FRNRAP. The V segment lost 4 bases and the J segment 1 base; nucleotides outside the gene matches: 4. The CDR3 has 14 residues. The CDR3 DNA follows: TGTGCTAGTGGTTGGCACAGGGGATCCTACGAGCAGTACTTC. This codes for CASGWHRGSYEQYF.

The rearrangement joins TRBV6-2 or TRBV6-3 to TRBJ1-5; 7 bases fit TRBD1. The V gene end was trimmed by 5 bases and the J gene end by 2 bases; junction bases not matched to a gene: 15. The germline CDR1 and CDR2 sequences are MNHEY and SVGEGT. The CDR3 is 18 amino acids. CDR3 sequence reads: CASSPQRGRRFGNQPQHF. DNA of the CDR3: TGTGCCAGCAGTCCGCAAAGGGGGCGGAGGTTTGGCAATCAGCCCCAGCATTTT.

The rearrangement links TRBV15 to TRBJ2-7, with a possible D match to TRBD2 (6 bases). Deletions cut 5 bases from V and 6 bases from J, with 14 bases between. CDR3 length: 13 residues. Germline CDR1 reads LNHNV; CDR2 reads YYDKDF (reference sequence). CDR3 amino acids: CATSGLTTSEQYF. CDR3 nucleotide sequence: TGTGCCACCAGCGGACTAACGACGAGCGAGCAGTACTTC.

The CDR3 region has the DNA TGTGCCAGCAGCGTAGCAGGGGATGGAAACACCATATATTTT. Translating it yields CASSVAGDGNTIYF. This rearrangement joins TRBV9 to TRBJ1-3, with a possible D match to TRBD1 (6 bases). CDR1 is SGDLS and CDR2 is YYNGEE in the germline V gene. The length of the CDR3 is 14 residues. Trimming removed 0 bases at V and 3 bases at J, with 7 bases between.